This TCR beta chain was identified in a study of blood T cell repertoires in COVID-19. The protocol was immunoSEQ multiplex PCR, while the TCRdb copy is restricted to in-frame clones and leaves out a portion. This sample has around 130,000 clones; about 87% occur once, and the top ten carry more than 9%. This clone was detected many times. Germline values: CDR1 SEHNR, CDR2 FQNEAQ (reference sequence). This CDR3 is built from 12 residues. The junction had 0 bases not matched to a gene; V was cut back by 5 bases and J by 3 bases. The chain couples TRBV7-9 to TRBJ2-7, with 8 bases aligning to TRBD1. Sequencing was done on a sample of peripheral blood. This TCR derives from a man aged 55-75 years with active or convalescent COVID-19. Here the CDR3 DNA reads TGTGCCAGCAGCGACAGGGGCTACGAGCAGTACTTC. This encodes CASSDRGYEQYF.